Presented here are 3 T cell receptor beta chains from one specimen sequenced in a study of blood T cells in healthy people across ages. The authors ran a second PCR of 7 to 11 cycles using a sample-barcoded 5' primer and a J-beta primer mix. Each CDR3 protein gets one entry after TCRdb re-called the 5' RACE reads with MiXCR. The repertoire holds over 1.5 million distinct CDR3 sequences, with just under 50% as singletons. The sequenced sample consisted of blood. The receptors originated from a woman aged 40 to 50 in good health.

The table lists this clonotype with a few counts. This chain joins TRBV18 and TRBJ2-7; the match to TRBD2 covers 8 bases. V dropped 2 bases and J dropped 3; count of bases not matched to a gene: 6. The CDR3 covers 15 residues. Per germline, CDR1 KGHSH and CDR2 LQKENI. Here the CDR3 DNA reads TGTGCCAGCTCACCAGGGAGCGGGGGTCGCTACGAGCAGTACTTC. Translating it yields CASSPGSGGRYEQYF. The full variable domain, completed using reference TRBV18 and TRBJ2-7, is NAGVMQNPRHLVRRRGQEARLRCSPMKGHSHVYWYRQLPEEGLKFMVYLQKENIIDESGMPKERFSAEFPKEGPSILRIQQVVRGDSAAYFCASSPGSGGRYEQYFGPGTRLTVT.

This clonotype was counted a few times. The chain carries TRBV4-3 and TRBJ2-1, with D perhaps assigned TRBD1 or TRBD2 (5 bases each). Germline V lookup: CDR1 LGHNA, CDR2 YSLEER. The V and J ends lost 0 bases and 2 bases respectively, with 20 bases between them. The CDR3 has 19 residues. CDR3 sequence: CASSQDFGTLKSPYNEQFF. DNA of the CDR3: TGCGCCAGCAGCCAAGATTTTGGGACCCTTAAAAGCCCCTACAATGAGCAGTTCTTC.

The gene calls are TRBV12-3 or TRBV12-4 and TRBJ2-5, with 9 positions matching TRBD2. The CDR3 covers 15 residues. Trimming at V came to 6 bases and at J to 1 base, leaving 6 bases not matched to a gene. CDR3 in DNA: TGTGCCAGCAGCTGGGCGGGGGGGCGCCAAGAGACCCAGTACTTC. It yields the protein CASSWAGGRQETQYF.